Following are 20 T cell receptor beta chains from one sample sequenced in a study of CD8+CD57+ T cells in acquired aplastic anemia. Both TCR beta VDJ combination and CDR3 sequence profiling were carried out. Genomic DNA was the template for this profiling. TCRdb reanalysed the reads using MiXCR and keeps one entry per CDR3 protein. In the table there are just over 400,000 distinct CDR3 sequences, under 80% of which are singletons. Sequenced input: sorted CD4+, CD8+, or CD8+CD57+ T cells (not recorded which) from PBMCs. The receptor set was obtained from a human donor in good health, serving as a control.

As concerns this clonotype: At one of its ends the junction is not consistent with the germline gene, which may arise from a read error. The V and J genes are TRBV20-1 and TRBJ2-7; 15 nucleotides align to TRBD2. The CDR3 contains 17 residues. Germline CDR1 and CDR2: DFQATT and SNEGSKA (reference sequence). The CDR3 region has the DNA TGCAGTGCAACCGGGACTAGCGGGGGGTCACCGACCTACGGGCAGTACTTC. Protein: CSATGTSGGSPTYGQYF.

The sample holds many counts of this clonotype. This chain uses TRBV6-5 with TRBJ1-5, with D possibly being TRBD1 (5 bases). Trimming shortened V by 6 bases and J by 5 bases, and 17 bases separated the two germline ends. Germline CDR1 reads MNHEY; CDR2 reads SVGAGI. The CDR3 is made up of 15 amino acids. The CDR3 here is CASRRQPHTDQPQHF. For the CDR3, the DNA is TGTGCCAGCAGACGACAGCCCCACACGGATCAGCCCCAGCATTTT.

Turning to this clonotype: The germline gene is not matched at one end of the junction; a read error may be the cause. The CDR3 loop reads CASSHGRNTDLHF. Written as DNA, the CDR3 is TGTGCCAGCAGCCACGGGCGTAACACTGACCTTCACTTT. The chain has TRBV7-9 and TRBJ1-1; D not resolved. The CDR3 totals 13 residues. Germline CDR1 and CDR2: SEHNR and FQNEAQ (reference sequence). Looking up the rest from reference TRBV7-9 and TRBJ1-1 gives the full variable domain: DTGVSQNPRHKITKRGQNVTFRCDPISEHNRLYWYRQTLGQGPEFLTYFQNEAQLEKSRLLSDRFSAERPKGSFSTLEIQRTEQGDSAMYLCASSHGRNTDLHFGQGTRLTVV.

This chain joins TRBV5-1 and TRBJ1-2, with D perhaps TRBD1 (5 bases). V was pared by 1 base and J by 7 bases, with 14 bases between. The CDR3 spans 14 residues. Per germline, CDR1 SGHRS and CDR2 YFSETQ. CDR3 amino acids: CASSLTTEQPGYTF. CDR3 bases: TGCGCCAGCAGCTTGACGACAGAGCAGCCTGGCTACACCTTC.

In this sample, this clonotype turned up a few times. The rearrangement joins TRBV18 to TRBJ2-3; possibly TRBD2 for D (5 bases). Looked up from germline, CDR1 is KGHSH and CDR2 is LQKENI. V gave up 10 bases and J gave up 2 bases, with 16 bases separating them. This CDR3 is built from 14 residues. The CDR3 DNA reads TGTGCCACCCGCCCACTAGGCCACACAGATACGCAGTATTTT. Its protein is CATRPLGHTDTQYF. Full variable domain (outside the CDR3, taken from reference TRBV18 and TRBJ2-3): NAGVMQNPRHLVRRRGQEARLRCSPMKGHSHVYWYRQLPEEGLKFMVYLQKENIIDESGMPKERFSAEFPKEGPSILRIQQVVRGDSAAYFCATRPLGHTDTQYFGPGTRLTVL.

The CDR3 nucleotides are TGTGCCAGCAGCTTATCGGAGACCCAGGGCTACGAGCCATTCTTC. Its protein product is CASSLSETQGYEPFF. This chain joins TRBV7-9 and TRBJ2-1; weak D call: TRBD1 (5 bases). Between the trimmed V and J ends, which lost 2 bases and 16 bases, there was a span of 24 bases. The CDR3 loop spans 15 amino acids. The germline CDR1 and CDR2 sequences are SEHNR and FQNEAQ (reference sequence).

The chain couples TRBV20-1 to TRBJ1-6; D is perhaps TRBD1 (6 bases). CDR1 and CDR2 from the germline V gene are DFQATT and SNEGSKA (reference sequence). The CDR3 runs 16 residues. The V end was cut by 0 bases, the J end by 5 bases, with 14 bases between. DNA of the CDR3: TGCAGTGCTAGAGATAAGGGGGGGCGAGATAATTCACCCCTCCACTTT. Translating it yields CSARDKGGRDNSPLHF.

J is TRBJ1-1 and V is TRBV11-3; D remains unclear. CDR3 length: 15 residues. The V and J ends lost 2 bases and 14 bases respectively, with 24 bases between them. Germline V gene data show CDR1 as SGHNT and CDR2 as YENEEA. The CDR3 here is CASSLLGRQKDSPFF. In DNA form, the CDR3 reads TGTGCCAGCAGCTTACTAGGTCGTCAGAAAGATTCACCCTTCTTT. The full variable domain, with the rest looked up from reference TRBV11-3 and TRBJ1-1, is EAGVVQSPRYKIIEKKQPVAFWCNPISGHNTLYWYLQNLGQGPELLIRYENEEAVDDSQLPKDRFSAERLKGVDSTLKIQPAELGDSAVYLCASSLLGRQKDSPFFGQGTRLTVV.

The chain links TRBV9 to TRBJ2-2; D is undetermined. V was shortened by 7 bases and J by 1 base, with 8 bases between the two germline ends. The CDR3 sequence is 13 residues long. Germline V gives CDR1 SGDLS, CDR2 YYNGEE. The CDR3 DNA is TGTGCCAGCCGTTCTGGGAACACCGGGGAGCTGTTTTTT. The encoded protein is CASRSGNTGELFF.

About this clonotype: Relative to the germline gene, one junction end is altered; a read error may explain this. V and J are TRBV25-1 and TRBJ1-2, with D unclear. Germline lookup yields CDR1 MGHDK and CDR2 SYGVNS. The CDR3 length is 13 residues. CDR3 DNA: TGCACCAGCAGTGACTTTAAAGCGGATGGCTACACCTTC. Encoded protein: CTSSDFKADGYTF.

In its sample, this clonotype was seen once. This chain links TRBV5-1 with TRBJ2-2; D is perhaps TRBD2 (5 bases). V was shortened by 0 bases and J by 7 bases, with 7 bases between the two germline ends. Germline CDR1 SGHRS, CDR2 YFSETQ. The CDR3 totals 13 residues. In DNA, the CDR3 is TGCGCCAGCAGCTTGGCTACTAGCGGGGAGCTGTTTTTT. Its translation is CASSLATSGELFF. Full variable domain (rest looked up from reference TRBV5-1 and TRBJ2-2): KAGVTQTPRYLIKTRGQQVTLSCSPISGHRSVSWYQQTPGQGLQFLFEYFSETQRNKGNFPGRFSGRQFSNSRSEMNVSTLELGDSALYLCASSLATSGELFFGEGSRLTVL.

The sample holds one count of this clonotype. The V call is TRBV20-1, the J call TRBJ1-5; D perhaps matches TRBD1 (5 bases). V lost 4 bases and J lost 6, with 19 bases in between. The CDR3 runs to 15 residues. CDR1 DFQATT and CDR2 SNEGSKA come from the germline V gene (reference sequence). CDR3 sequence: CSAKEAWERGQPQHF. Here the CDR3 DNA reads TGCAGTGCTAAAGAGGCCTGGGAGAGGGGTCAGCCCCAGCATTTT.

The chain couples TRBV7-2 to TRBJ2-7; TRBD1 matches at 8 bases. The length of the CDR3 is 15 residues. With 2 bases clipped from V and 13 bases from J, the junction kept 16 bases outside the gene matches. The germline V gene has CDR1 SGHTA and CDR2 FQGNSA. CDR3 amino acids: CASSLNAQGASDTYF. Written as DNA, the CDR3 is TGTGCCAGCAGCTTAAACGCGCAGGGGGCGTCGGACACTTACTTC.

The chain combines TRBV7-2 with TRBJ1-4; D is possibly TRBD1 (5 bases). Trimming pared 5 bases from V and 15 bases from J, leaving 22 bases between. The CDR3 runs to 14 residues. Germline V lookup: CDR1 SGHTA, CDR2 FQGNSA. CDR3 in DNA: TGTGCCAGCAGCCGTACCAGGGTTAGTGAAAATATGTTTTTT. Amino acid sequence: CASSRTRVSENMFF.

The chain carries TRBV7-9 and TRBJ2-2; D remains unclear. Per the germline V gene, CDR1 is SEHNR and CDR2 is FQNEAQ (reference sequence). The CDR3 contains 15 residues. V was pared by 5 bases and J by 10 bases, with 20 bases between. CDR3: CASSQGAATAAELFF. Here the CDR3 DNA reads TGTGCCAGCAGCCAAGGCGCAGCGACTGCGGCGGAGCTGTTTTTT.

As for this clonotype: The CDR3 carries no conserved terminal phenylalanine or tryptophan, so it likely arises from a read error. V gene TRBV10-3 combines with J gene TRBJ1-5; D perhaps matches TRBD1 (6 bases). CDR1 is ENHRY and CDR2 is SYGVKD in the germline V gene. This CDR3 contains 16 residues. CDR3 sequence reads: CASSDSGGPGTIAQHG. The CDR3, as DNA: TGTGCCAGCAGTGACTCCGGGGGGCCTGGGACCATAGCCCAGCATGGC.

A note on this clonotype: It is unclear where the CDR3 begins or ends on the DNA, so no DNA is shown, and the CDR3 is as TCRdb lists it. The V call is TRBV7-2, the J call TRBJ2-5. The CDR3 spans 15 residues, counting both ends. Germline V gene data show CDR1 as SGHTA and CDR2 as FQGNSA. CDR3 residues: CASSFVTEAFFGQYF.

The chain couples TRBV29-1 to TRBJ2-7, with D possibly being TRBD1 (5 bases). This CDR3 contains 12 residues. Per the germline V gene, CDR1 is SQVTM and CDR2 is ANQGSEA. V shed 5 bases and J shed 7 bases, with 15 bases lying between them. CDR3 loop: CSVYRNSGEQYF. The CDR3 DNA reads TGCAGCGTTTACAGGAATTCGGGTGAGCAGTACTTC.

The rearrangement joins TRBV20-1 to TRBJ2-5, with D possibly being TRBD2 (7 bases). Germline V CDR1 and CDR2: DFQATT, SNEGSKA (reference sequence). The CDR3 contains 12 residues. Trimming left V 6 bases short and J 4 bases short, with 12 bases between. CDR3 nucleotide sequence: TGCAGTGCGGGGGGGGGCCGAGAGACCCAGTACTTC. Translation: CSAGGGRETQYF.

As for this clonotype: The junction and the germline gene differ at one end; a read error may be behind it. The CDR3 region is CASSTTSGGGYGYTF. The DNA of the CDR3 is TGTGCCAGCAGCACAACTAGCGGGGGGGGATATGGTTACACCTTC. The V gene is TRBV7-2, the J gene TRBJ1-2; D might be TRBD1 (5 bases). The CDR3 covers 15 residues. Germline V CDR1 and CDR2: SGHTA, FQGNSA.